This T cell receptor beta chain was sequenced during a study of T cells in Graves' hyperthyroidism and ophthalmopathy. Study observations and caveats: Clonotypes that were expanded in thyroid above 0.001 mostly appeared in blood too.

As for this clonotype: Its matching antigen is unknown.

Cells are PBMCs isolated from 10 ml of fresh blood. Germline lookup yields CDR1 KGHSH and CDR2 LQKENI. The length of the CDR3 is 18 residues. V was cut by 2 bases and J by 0 bases, with 16 bases left in between. Amplified TCR beta CDR3 regions derived from RNA transcripts. HTBI primers were employed in a first-round RT-PCR of the TCR CDR3. TCRdb analysed the multiplex PCR reads with MiXCR anew, one entry per CDR3 protein. The sample gives under 350,000 distinct CDR3 sequences, over 20% of which show up once; over 45% is in the top ten. The chain couples TRBV18 to TRBJ2-2; D unclear. This clonotype originated in a woman in her 50s with Graves' hyperthyroidism. What was sequenced was blood. The CDR3, as DNA: TGTGCCAGCTCACCAACACTCGTTTCACAGTCGAACACCGGGGAGCTGTTTTTT. Its translation is CASSPTLVSQSNTGELFF.